This TCR beta chain is from a study of blood T cells in healthy people across ages. Study overall: Capturing about one barcoded beta molecule per two T cells was achieved by template switching. General study findings and limits: When one million T cells were used, diversity estimates were thought to be underestimates. Measured against age, TCR beta diversity per million T cells decreased in a roughly linear manner.

V dropped 3 bases and J dropped 4; count of bases not matched to a gene: 7. The CDR3 consists of 15 residues. The germline CDR1 and CDR2 sequences are DFQATT and SNEGSKA (reference sequence). A second PCR of about 6 to 11 cycles used a sample-barcoded 5' primer and a J-beta primer mix. Each CDR3 protein gets one entry after TCRdb re-called the 5' RACE reads with MiXCR. This table holds around 750,000 distinct CDR3 sequences, roughly 50% found once. As to this clonotype: Its antigen is not known.

Specimen: blood. The clonotype was recovered from a man at least 80 years old in good health. The chain joins TRBV20-1 to TRBJ2-3; 10 bases agree with TRBD1. The CDR3 here is CSARSPGQGSDTQYF. CDR3 nucleotide sequence: TGCAGTGCTAGGTCTCCGGGACAGGGGTCAGATACGCAGTATTTT.